The rows below give T cell receptor beta chains drawn from one sample of a study of T cell repertoires in cytomegalovirus infection. TCRdb independently ran MiXCR on the reads; one entry per CDR3 protein. The sample holds about 52,000 distinct CDR3 sequences, around a fifth seen once. These receptors have no identified antigens. The source was CD8+ T cells from cultured PBMCs, collected from culture after CMV antigen stimulation. These receptors all stem from a human donor in good health (CMV status not recorded). Some clones in this sample may be carry-over from other donors' samples. Each CDR3 is given with its conserved first and last residue. D genes are given only for firm matches. A row's size may be missing; if present it is once, few, many or a size class.

clone_size d_call j_call v_call cdr3_aa cdr3_nt
few . TRBJ1-1 TRBV28 CASSWGMKANTEAFF TGTGCCAGCAGTTGGGGGATGAAGGCTAACACTGAAGCTTTCTTT
. . TRBJ1-2 TRBV6-4 CASSDYQNAGRELNYGYTF TGTGCCAGCAGTGACTACCAAAACGCCGGCCGGGAATTAAACTATGGCTACACCTTC
. . TRBJ2-5 TRBV25-1 CASSEWVQETQYF TGTGCCAGCAGTGAATGGGTCCAGGAGACCCAGTACTTC
many . TRBJ2-5 TRBV5-6 CASSLGTARLGYF TGTGCCAGCAGCTTGGGGACAGCCAGGCTGGGATACTTC
few . TRBJ2-3 TRBV19 CASSISDSLSQYF TGTGCCAGTAGTATCTCCGACAGTTTGTCGCAGTATTTT
few TRBD2 TRBJ2-2 TRBV7-9 CASSPSSGPNTGELFF TGTGCCAGCAGCCCCTCTAGCGGTCCGAACACCGGGGAGCTGTTTTTT
. . TRBJ1-2 TRBV9 CASSQSVYNYGYTF TGTGCCAGCAGCCAAAGCGTCTATAACTATGGCTACACCTTC
few . TRBJ2-7 TRBV7-2 CASNYPSYEQYF TGTGCCAGCAACTACCCCTCCTACGAGCAGTACTTC
. TRBD1 TRBJ2-2 TRBV7-2 CASSSRTGTGFPGELFF TGTGCCAGCAGCTCCCGGACAGGGACGGGATTTCCCGGGGAGCTGTTTTTT
. . TRBJ2-6 TRBV6-2/TRBV6-3 CASSFIRGAGANVLTF TGTGCCAGCAGTTTTATCAGGGGAGCCGGGGCCAACGTCCTGACTTTC
. . TRBJ2-1 TRBV6-2/TRBV6-3 CASSYYLTPPGEQFF TGTGCCAGCAGTTACTACCTGACTCCTCCGGGCGAGCAGTTCTTC
. . TRBJ2-7 TRBV20-1 CSALGDSSYEQYF TGCAGTGCTCTAGGCGACAGCTCCTACGAGCAGTACTTC
few . TRBJ2-3 TRBV6-2/TRBV6-3 CASSRRGETDTQYF TGTGCCAGCAGTAGACGAGGGGAGACAGATACGCAGTATTTT
. TRBD2 TRBJ2-5 TRBV6-6 CASSYLAGGRETQYF TGTGCCAGCAGTTACCTAGCGGGAGGGCGAGAGACCCAGTACTTC
many . TRBJ1-5 TRBV6-2/TRBV6-3 CATARRGDSQPQHF TGTGCCACCGCCCGAAGGGGAGATAGTCAGCCCCAGCATTTT
few . TRBJ2-4 TRBV12-3/TRBV12-4 CASTLDLAKNIQYF TGTGCCAGCACCTTGGACTTAGCCAAAAACATTCAGTACTTC
. . TRBJ2-7 TRBV7-9 CASSSDFRVVGEQYF TGTGCCAGCAGCTCGGACTTCAGGGTGGTCGGGGAGCAGTACTTC
many TRBD2 TRBJ2-7 TRBV12-3/TRBV12-4 CASSGLAGLVDEQYF TGTGCCAGCAGCGGACTAGCGGGACTGGTCGACGAGCAGTACTTC
. . TRBJ1-2 TRBV14 CASSPFGNYGYTF TGTGCCAGCAGCCCGTTTGGTAACTATGGCTACACCTTC
. . TRBJ1-3 TRBV7-6 CASSLGLGGSGNTIYF TGTGCCAGCAGCTTAGGATTGGGTGGTTCTGGAAACACCATATATTTT